This T cell receptor beta chain was obtained from a study of T cell repertoires in cytomegalovirus infection. In its sample, this clonotype was seen a few times. Its antigen is not known. The V gene lost 0 bases and the J gene lost 3 bases, with 15 bases spanning the gap. This CDR3 comprises 16 residues. The germline CDR1 and CDR2 sequences are LNHDA and SQIVND (reference sequence). The study's findings and limits: Ex vivo, HLA-C-restricted CMV-specific TCR beta clonotypes prevailed over the rest of the response.

TCRdb independently ran MiXCR on the reads; one entry per CDR3 protein. This repertoire shows over 250,000 distinct CDR3 sequences, approximately 22% found once; its top ten account for roughly a fifth. The clonotype originates from a human donor in good health (CMV status not recorded). Some clones in this sample may be carry-over from other donors' samples. This sequence joins TRBV19 and TRBJ2-7; the D gene is possibly TRBD1 (6 bases). The sample here was cultured PBMCs, taken from culture after CMV antigen stimulation. The CDR3 nucleotides are TGTGCCAGTAGTATAGATGAGACAGGTTCCCTCTACGAGCAGTACTTC. Translating gives CASSIDETGSLYEQYF.